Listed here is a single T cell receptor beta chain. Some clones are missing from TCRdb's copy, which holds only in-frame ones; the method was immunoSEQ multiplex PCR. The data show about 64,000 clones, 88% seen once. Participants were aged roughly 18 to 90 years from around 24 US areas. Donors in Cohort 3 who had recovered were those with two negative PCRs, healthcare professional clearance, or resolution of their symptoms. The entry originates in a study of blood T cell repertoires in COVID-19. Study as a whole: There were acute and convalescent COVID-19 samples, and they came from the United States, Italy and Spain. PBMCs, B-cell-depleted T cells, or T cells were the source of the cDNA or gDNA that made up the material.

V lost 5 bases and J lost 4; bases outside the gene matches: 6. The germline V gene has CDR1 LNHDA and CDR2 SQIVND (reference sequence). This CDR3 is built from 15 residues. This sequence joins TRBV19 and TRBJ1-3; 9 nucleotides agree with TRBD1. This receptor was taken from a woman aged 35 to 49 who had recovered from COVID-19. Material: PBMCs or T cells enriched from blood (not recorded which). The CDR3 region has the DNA TGTGCCAGTAGTTCCACAGGGGGCGCAGGAAACACCATATATTTT. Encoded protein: CASSSTGGAGNTIYF.